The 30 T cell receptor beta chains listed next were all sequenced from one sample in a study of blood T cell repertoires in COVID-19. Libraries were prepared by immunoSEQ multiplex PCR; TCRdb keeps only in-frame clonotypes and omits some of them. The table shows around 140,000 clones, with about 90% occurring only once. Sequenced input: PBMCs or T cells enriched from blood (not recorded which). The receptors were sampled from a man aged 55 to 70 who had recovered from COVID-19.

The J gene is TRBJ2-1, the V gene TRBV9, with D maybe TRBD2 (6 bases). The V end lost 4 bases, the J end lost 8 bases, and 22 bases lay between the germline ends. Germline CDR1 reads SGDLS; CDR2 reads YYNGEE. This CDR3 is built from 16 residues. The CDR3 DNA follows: TGTGCCAGCAGCTCCTCGGGGCGGGATAGGAACTATGAGCAGTTCTTC. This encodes CASSSSGRDRNYEQFF. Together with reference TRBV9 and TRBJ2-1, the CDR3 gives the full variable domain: DSGVTQTPKHLITATGQRVTLRCSPRSGDLSVYWYQQSLDQGLQFLIQYYNGEERAKGNILERFSAQQFPDLHSELNLSSLELGDSALYFCASSSSGRDRNYEQFFGPGTRLTVL.

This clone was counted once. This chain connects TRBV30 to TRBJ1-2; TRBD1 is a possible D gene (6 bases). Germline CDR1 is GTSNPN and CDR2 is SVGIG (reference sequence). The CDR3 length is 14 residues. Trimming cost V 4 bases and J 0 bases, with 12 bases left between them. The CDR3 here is CAWTLGTTNYGYTF. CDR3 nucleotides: TGTGCCTGGACCCTAGGGACAACTAACTATGGCTACACCTTC. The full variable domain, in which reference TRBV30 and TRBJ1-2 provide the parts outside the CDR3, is SQTIHQWPATLVQPVGSPLSLECTVEGTSNPNLYWYRQAAGRGLQLLFYSVGIGQISSEVPQNLSASRPQDRQFILSSKKLLLSDSGFYLCAWTLGTTNYGYTFGSGTRLTVV.

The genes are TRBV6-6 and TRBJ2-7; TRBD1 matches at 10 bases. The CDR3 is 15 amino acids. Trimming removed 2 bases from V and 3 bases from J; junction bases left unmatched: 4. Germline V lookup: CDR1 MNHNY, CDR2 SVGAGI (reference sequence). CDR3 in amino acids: CASSYPDRGLYEQYF. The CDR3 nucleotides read TGTGCCAGCAGTTACCCCGACAGGGGGCTCTACGAGCAGTACTTC.

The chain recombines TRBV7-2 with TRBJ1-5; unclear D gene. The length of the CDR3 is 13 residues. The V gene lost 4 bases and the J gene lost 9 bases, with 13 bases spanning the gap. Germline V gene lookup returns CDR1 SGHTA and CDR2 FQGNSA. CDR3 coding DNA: TGTGCCAGCAGCTCTGATTTTATGCGGCCCCAGCATTTT. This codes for CASSSDFMRPQHF.

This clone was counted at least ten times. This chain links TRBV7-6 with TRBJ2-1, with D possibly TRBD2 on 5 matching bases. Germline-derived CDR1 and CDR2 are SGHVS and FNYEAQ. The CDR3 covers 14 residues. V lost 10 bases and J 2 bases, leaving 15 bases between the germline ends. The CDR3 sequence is CAIQSGGPYNEQFF. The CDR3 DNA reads TGTGCCATCCAATCCGGCGGGCCCTACAATGAGCAGTTCTTC. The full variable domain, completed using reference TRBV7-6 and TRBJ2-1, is GAGVSQSPRYKVTKRGQDVALRCDPISGHVSLYWYRQALGQGPEFLTYFNYEAQQDKSGLPNDRFSAERPEGSISTLTIQRTEQRDSAMYRCAIQSGGPYNEQFFGPGTRLTVL.

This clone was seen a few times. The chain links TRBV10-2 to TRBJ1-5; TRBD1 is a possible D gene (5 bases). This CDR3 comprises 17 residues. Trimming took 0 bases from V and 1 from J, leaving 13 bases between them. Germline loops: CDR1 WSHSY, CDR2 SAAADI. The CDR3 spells CASSESIGGTSNQPQHF. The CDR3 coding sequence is TGCGCCAGCAGTGAGTCGATCGGAGGGACGAGCAATCAGCCCCAGCATTTT.

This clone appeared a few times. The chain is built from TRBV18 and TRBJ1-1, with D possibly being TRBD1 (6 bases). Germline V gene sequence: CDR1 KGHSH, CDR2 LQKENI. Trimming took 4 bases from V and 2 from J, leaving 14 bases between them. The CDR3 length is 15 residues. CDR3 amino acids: CASSLSTGLNTEAFF. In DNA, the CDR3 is TGTGCCAGCTCACTATCGACAGGCCTCAACACTGAAGCTTTCTTT.

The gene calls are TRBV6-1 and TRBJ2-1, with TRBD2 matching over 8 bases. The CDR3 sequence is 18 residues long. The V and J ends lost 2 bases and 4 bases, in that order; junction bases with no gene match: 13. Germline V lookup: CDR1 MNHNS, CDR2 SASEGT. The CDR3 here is CASSERGEGSGIYNEQFF. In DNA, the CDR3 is TGTGCCAGCAGTGAAAGGGGGGAGGGTAGCGGGATTTACAATGAGCAGTTCTTC.

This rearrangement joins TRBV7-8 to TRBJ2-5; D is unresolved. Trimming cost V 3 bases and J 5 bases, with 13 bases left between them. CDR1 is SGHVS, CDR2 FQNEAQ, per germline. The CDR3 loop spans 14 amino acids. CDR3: CASSFRITQETQYF. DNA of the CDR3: TGTGCCAGCAGCTTTAGGATCACACAGGAGACCCAGTACTTC.

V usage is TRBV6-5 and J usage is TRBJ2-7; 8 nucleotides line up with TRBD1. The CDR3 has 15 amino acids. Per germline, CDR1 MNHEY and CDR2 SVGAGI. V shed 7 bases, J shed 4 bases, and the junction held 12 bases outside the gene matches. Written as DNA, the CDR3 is TGTGCCAGCATAGACTCTGGGACAGGAGTTTACGAGCAGTACTTC. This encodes CASIDSGTGVYEQYF.

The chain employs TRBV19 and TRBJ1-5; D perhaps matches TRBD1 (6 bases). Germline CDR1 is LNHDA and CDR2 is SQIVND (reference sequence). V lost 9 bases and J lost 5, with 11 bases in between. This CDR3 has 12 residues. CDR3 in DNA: TGTGCCAGCGGACAGAGGTATCAGCCCCAGCATTTT. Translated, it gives CASGQRYQPQHF.

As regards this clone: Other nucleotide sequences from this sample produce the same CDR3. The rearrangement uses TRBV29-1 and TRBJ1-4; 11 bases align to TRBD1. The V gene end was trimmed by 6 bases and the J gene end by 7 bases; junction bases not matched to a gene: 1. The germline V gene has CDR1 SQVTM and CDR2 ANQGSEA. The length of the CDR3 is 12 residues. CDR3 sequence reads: CSVGQGGEKLFF. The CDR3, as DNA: TGCAGCGTGGGACAGGGGGGTGAAAAACTGTTTTTT.

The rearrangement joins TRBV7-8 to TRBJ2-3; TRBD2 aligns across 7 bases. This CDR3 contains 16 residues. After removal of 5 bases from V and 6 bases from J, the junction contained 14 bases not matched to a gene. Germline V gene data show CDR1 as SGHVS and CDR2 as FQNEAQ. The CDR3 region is CASSIKRGTARDTQYF. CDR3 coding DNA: TGTGCCAGCAGCATCAAGCGGGGAACGGCCCGGGATACGCAGTATTTT.

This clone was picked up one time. Here the CDR3 reads CASSISGANVLTF. Written as DNA, the CDR3 is TGTGCCAGTAGCATCTCTGGGGCCAACGTCCTGACTTTC. The chain couples TRBV19 to TRBJ2-6; D ambiguous. The CDR3 loop spans 13 amino acids. The V end was cut by 6 bases, the J end by 0 bases, with 3 bases between. CDR1 and CDR2 from the germline V gene are LNHDA and SQIVND (reference sequence).

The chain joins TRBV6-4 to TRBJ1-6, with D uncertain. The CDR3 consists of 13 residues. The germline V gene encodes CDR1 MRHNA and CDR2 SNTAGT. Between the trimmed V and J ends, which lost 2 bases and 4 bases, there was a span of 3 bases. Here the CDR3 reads CASSDRYNSPLHF. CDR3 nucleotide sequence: TGTGCCAGCAGTGACCGGTATAATTCACCCCTCCACTTT.

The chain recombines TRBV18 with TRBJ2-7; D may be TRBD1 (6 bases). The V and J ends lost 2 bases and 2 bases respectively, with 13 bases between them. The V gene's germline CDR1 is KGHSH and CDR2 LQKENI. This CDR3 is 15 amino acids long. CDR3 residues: CASSPRQGLPYEQYF. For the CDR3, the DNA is TGTGCCAGCTCACCAAGGCAGGGGCTACCCTACGAGCAGTACTTC.

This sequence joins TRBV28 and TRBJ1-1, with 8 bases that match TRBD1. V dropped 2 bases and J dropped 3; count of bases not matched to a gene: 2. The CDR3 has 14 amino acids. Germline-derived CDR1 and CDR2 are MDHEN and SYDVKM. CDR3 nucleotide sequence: TGTGCCAGCAGTTTACAGGGGGCGTACACTGAAGCTTTCTTT. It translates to CASSLQGAYTEAFF.

The CDR3 spells CASSFGGNYGYTF. The CDR3, as DNA: TGTGCCAGCAGCTTCGGCGGAAACTATGGCTACACCTTC. V gene TRBV7-9 combines with J gene TRBJ1-2; D is ambiguous. Germline V CDR1 and CDR2: SEHNR, FQNEAQ (reference sequence). The V end lost 3 bases, the J end lost 2 bases, and 7 bases lay between the germline ends. This CDR3 region has 13 residues.

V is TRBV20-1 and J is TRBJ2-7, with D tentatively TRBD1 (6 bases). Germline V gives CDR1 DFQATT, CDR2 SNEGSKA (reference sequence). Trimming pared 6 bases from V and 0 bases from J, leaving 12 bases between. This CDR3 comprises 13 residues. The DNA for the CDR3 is TGCAGTGCAAGTGACAGGATCTCCTACGAGCAGTACTTC. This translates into CSASDRISYEQYF.

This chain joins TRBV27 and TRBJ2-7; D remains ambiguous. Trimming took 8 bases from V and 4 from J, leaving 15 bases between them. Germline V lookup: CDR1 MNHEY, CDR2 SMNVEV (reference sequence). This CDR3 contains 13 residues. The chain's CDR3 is CASGRPLGYEQYF. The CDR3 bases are TGTGCCAGCGGAAGACCCCTCGGGTACGAGCAGTACTTC.

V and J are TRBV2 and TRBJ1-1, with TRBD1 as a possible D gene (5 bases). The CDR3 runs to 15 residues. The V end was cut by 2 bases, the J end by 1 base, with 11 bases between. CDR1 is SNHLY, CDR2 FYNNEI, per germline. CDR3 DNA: TGTGCCAGCAGTGAATCCCGGGGGGGGAACACTGAAGCTTTCTTT. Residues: CASSESRGGNTEAFF.

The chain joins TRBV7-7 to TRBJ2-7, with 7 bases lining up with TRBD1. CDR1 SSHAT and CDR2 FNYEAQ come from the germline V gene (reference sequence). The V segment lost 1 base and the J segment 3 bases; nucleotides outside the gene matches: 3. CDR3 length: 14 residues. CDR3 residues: CASSLGRQGYEQYF. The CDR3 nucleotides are TGTGCCAGCAGCTTAGGGAGACAGGGCTACGAGCAGTACTTC.

This CDR3 reads CASSKEDRYSYEQYF. The CDR3 nucleotides are TGTGCCAGCAGCAAAGAAGACAGGTACTCCTACGAGCAGTACTTC. The rearrangement links TRBV21-1 to TRBJ2-7; the D call of TRBD1 is as the table states it, not checked on the DNA. TRBV21-1 is designated a pseudogene. The CDR3 spans 15 residues.

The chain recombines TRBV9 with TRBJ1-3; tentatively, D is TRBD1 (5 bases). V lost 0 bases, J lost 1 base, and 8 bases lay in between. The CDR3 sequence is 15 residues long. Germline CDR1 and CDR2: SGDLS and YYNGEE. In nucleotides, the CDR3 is TGTGCCAGCAGCGTAGCCGCAGGGTCTGGAAACACCATATATTTT. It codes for CASSVAAGSGNTIYF.

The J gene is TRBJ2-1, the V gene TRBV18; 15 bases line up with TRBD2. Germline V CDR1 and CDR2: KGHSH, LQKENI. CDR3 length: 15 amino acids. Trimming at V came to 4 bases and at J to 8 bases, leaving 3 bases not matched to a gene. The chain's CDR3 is CASSQGLAGGDEQFF. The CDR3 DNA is TGTGCCAGCTCACAGGGACTAGCGGGAGGTGATGAGCAGTTCTTC.

This CDR3 reads CASSQAQTGVQGYTF. In DNA form, the CDR3 reads TGCGCCAGCAGCCAAGCCCAAACAGGGGTACAGGGCTACACCTTC. This chain connects TRBV4-1 to TRBJ1-2, with TRBD1 matching 7 bases. Losses at the gene ends were 1 base for V and 8 bases for J; bases not matched to a gene: 10. This CDR3 region has 15 residues. Germline V CDR1 and CDR2: MGHRA, YSYEKL.

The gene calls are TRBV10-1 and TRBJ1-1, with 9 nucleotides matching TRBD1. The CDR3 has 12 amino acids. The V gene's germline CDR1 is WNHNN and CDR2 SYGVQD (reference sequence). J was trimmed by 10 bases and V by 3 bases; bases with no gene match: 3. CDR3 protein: CASSDSGQGAFF. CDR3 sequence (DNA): TGCGCCAGCAGTGATTCGGGACAGGGAGCTTTCTTT.

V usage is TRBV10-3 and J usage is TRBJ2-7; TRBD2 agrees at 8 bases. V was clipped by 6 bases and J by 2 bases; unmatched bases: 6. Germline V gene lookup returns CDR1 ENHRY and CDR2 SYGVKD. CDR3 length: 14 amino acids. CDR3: CAIRGTSGTYEQYF. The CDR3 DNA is TGTGCCATCAGGGGCACTAGCGGCACCTACGAGCAGTACTTC.

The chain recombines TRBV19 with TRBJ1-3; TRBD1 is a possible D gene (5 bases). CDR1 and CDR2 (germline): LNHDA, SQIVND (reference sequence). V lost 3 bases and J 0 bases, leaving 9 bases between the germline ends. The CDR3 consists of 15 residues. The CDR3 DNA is TGTGCCAGTAGTATCGGCCAGGGCTCTGGAAACACCATATATTTT. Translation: CASSIGQGSGNTIYF.

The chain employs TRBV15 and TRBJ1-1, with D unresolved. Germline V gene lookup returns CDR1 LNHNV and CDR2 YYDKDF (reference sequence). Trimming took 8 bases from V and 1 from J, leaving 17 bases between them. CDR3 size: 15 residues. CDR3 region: CATGLVGGRNTEAFF. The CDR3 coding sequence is TGTGCCACCGGCTTAGTAGGAGGCAGGAACACTGAAGCTTTCTTT.